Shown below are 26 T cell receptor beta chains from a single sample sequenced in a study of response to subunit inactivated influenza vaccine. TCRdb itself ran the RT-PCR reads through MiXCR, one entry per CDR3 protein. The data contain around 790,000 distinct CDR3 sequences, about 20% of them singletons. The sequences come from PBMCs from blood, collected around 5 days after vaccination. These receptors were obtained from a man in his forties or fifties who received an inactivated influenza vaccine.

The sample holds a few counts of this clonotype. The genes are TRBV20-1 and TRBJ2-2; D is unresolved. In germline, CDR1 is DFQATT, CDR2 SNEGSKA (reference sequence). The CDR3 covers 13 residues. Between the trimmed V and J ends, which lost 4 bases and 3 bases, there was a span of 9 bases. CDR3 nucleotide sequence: TGCAGTGCTATAGGAGAGGACACCGGGGAGCTGTTTTTT. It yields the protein CSAIGEDTGELFF.

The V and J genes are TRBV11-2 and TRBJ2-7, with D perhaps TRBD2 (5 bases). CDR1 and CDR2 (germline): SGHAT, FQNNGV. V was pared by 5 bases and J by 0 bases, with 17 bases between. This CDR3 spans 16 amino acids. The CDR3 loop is CASSEAGRRNSYEQYF. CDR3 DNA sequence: TGTGCCAGCAGCGAAGCCGGCCGGAGGAACTCCTACGAGCAGTACTTC.

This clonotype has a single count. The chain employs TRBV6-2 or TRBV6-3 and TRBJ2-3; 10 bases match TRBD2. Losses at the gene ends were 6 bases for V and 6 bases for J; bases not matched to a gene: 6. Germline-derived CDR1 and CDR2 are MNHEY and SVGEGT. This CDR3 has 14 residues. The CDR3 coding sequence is TGTGCCAGCAGACCTAGCGGGAGACGGGATACGCAGTATTTT. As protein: CASRPSGRRDTQYF.

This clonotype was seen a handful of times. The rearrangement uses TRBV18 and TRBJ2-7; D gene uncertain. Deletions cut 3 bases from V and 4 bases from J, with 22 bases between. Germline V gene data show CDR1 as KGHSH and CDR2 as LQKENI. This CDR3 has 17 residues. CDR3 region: CASSPGNTGAHPYEQYF. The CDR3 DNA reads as TGTGCCAGCTCACCCGGTAACACGGGTGCCCATCCTTACGAGCAGTACTTC.

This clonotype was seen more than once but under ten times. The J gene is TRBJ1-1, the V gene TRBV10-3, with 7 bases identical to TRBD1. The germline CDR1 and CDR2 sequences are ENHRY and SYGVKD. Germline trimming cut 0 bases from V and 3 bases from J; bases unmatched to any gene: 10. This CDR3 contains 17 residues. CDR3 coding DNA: TGTGCCATCAGTGAGTCGCCCCGGTGGCAGGGGGACACTGAAGCTTTCTTT. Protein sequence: CAISESPRWQGDTEAFF.

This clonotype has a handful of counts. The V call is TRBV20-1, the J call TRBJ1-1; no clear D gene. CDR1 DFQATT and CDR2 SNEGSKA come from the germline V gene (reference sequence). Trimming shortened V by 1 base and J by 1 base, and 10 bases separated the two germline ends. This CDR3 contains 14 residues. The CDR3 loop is CSARAASANTEAFF. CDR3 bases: TGCAGTGCTAGAGCTGCGTCGGCGAACACTGAAGCTTTCTTT.

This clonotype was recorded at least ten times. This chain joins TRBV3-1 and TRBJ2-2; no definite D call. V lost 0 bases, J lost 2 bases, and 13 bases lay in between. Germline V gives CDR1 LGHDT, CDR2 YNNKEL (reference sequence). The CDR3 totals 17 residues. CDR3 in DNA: TGTGCCAGCAGCCAAGATCTGTGGCAGAGAAACACCGGGGAGCTGTTTTTT. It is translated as CASSQDLWQRNTGELFF.

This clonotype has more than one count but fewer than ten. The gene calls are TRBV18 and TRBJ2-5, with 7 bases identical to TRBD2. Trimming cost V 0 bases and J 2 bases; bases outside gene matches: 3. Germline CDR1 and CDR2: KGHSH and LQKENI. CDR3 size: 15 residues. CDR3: CASSPPAGVQETQYF. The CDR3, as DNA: TGTGCCAGCTCACCACCGGCGGGAGTACAAGAGACCCAGTACTTC.

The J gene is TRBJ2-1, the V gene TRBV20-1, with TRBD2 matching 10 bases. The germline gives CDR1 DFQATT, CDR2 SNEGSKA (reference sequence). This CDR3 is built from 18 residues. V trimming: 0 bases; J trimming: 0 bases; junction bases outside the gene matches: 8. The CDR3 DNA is TGCAGTGCTAGAGACACGAAGCGGGAGGGGAGCTCCTACAATGAGCAGTTCTTC. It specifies CSARDTKREGSSYNEQFF.

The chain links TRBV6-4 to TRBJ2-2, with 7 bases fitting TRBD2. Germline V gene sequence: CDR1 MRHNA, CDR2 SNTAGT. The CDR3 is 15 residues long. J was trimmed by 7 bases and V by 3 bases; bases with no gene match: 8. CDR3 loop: CASSEGAGTGGELFF. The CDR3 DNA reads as TGTGCCAGCAGTGAAGGAGCGGGGACCGGCGGGGAGCTGTTTTTT.

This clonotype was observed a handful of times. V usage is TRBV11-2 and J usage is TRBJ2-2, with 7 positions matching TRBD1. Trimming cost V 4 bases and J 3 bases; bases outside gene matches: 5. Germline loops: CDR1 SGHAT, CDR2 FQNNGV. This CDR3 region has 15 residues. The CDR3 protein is CASSWTGTDTGELFF. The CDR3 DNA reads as TGTGCCAGCAGCTGGACCGGGACAGACACCGGGGAGCTGTTTTTT.

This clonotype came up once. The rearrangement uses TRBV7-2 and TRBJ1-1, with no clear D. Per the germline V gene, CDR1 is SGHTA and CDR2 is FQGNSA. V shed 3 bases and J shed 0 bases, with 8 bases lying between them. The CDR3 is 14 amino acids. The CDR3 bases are TGTGCCAGCAGCTTCGCAGACCTGAACACTGAAGCTTTCTTT. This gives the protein CASSFADLNTEAFF.

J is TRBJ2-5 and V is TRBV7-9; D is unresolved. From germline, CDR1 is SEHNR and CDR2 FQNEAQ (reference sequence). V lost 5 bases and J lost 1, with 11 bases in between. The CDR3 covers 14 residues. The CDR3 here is CASSEFVSQETQYF. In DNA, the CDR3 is TGTGCCAGCAGCGAATTCGTATCCCAAGAGACCCAGTACTTC.

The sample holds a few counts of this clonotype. The CDR3: CAWSVRGIGFDEQFF. DNA of the CDR3: TGTGCCTGGAGTGTCCGAGGGATTGGCTTCGATGAGCAGTTCTTC. The rearrangement links TRBV30 to TRBJ2-1; D possibly corresponds to TRBD2 (5 bases). Germline assignment: CDR1 GTSNPN and CDR2 SVGIG (reference sequence). V lost 0 bases and J lost 8, with 17 bases in between. The CDR3 runs 15 residues.

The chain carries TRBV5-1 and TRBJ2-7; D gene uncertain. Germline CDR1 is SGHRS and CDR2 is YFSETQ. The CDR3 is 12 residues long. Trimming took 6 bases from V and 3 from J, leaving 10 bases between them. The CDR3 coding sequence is TGCGCCAGCATCTCCGACTTCTACGAGCAGTACTTC. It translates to CASISDFYEQYF.

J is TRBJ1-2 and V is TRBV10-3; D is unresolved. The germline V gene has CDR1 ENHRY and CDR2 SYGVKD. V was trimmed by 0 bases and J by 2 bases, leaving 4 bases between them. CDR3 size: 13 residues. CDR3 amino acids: CAISESINYGYTF. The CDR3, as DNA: TGTGCCATCAGTGAGTCAATCAACTATGGCTACACCTTC.

CDR3 loop: CASNGQAQQPQHF. CDR3 bases: TGTGCCAGCAACGGACAGGCTCAGCAGCCCCAGCATTTT. The chain couples TRBV2 to TRBJ1-5, with TRBD1 identical over 7 bases. This CDR3 spans 13 amino acids. V was clipped by 7 bases and J by 7 bases; unmatched bases: 7. Germline CDR1 is SNHLY and CDR2 is FYNNEI.

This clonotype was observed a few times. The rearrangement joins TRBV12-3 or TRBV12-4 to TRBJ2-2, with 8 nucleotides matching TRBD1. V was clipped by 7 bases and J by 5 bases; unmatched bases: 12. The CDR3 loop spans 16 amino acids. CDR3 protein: CASIKGAGTGTGELFF. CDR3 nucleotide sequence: TGTGCCAGCATCAAAGGGGCCGGGACAGGAACCGGGGAGCTGTTTTTT.

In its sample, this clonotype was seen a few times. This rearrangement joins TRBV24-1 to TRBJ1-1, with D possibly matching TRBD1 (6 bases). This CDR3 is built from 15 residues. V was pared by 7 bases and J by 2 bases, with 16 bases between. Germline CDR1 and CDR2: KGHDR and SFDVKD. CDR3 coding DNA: TGTGCCACCAGAAGCAGGGACACACCAAACACTGAAGCTTTCTTT. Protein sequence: CATRSRDTPNTEAFF.

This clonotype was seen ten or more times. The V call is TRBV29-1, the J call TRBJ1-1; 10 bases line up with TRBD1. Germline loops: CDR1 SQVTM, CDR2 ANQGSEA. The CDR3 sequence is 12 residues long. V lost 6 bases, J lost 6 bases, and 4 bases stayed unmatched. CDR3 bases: TGCAGCGTCGGGACAGGGGAGTCTGAAGCTTTCTTT. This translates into CSVGTGESEAFF.

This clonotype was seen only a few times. CDR3 region: CAISEVGGPQTQYF. The CDR3, as DNA: TGTGCCATCAGTGAGGTGGGAGGGCCTCAGACCCAGTACTTC. The rearrangement uses TRBV10-3 and TRBJ2-5, with TRBD2 matching 7 bases. The CDR3 has 14 residues. The germline CDR1 and CDR2 sequences are ENHRY and SYGVKD. The V and J ends lost 2 bases and 6 bases, in that order; junction bases with no gene match: 6.

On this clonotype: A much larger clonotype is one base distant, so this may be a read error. This CDR3 is CASSLMACHSYEQYF. CDR3 coding DNA: TGTGCCAGCAGCTTAATGGCTTGCCACTCCTACGAGCAGTACTTC. This chain connects TRBV7-2 to TRBJ2-7; D ambiguous. Germline V lookup: CDR1 SGHTA, CDR2 FQGNSA. V shed 2 bases and J shed 0 bases, with 11 bases lying between them. The length of the CDR3 is 15 residues.

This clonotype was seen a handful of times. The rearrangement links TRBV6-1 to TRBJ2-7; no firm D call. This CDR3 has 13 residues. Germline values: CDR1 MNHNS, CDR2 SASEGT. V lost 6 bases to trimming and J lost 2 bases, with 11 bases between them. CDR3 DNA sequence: TGTGCCAGCAGCCAGGCGTTCACCTACGAGCAGTACTTC. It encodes CASSQAFTYEQYF.

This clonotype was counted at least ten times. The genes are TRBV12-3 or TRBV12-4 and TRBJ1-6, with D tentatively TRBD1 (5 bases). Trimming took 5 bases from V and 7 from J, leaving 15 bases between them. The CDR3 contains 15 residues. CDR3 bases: TGTGCCAGCAGTCCAACAGGATACAGCAATTCACCCCTCCACTTT. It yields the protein CASSPTGYSNSPLHF.

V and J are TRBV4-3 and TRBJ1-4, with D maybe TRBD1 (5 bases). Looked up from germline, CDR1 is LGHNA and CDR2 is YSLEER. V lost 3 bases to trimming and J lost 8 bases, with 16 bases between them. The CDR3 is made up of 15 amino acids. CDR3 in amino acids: CASSHDLGVREKLFF. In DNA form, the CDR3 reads TGCGCCAGCAGCCATGATTTAGGGGTACGGGAAAAACTGTTTTTT.

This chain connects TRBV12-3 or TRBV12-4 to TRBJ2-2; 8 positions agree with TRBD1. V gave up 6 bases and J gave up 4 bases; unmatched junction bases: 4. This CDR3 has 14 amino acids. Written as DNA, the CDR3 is TGTGCCAGCAGATACAGGGGGACCACCGGGGAGCTGTTTTTT. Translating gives CASRYRGTTGELFF.